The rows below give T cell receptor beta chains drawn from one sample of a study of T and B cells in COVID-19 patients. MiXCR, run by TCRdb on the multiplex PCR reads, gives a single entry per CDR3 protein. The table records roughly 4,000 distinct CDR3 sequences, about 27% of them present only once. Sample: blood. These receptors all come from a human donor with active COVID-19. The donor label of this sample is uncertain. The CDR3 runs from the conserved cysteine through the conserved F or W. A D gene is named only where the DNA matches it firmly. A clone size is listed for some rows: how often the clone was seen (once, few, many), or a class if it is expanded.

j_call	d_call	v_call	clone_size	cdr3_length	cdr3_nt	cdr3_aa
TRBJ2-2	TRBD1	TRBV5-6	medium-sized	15	TGTGCCAGCAGCCCTGGGACAGGGGTTGCCGGGGAGCTGTTTTTT	CASSPGTGVAGELFF
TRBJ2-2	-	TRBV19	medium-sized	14	TGTGCCAGTAGTATTCATAGAGACACCGGGGAGCTGTTTTTT	CASSIHRDTGELFF
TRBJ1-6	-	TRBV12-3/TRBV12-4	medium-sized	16	TGTGCCAGCAGTCCCGCAGGGAGCTCCTATAATTCACCCCTCCACTTT	CASSPAGSSYNSPLHF
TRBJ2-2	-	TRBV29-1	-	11	TGCAGCGTTGGAGACATCGGGGAGCTGTTTTTT	CSVGDIGELFF
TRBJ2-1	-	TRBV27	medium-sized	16	TGTGCCAGCAGTTCGCCCGTCGGGGGGCCCTACAATGAGCAGTTCTTC	CASSSPVGGPYNEQFF
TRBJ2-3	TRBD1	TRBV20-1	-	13	TGCAGTGCCGGACAGGGGCCAACAGATACGCAGTATTTT	CSAGQGPTDTQYF
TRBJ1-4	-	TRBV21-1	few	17	TGTGCCAGCAGCATAGAAGACAGTCGCCCCTTTAATGAAAAACTGTTTTTT	CASSIEDSRPFNEKLFF
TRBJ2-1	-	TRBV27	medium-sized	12	TGTGCCAGCAGTTTGACGGGTGGTGAGCAGTTCTTC	CASSLTGGEQFF
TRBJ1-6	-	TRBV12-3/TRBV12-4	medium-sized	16	TGTGCCAGCAGTTCGCTAGGGGATGGGTGGAATTCACCCCTCCACTTT	CASSSLGDGWNSPLHF
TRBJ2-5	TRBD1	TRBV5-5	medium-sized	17	TGTGCCAGCAGCTTGGCATCGGGACAGCTGAGGGGGGAGACCCAGTACTTC	CASSLASGQLRGETQYF
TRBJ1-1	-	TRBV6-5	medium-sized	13	TGTGCCAGCAGGACAGCGGTCAACACTGAAGCTTTCTTT	CASRTAVNTEAFF
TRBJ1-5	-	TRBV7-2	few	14	TGTGCCAGCAGCATAGGACAGAGCAATCAGCCCCAGCATTTT	CASSIGQSNQPQHF
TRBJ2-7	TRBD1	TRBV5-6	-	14	TGTGCCAGCAGCTTTAGGGACAGGGGGGACGAGCAGTACTTC	CASSFRDRGDEQYF
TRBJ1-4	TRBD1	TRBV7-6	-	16	TGTGCCAGCAGCTTAGCGCTCGGGACAGGACAAGAAAAACTGTTTTTT	CASSLALGTGQEKLFF
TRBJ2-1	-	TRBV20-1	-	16	TGCAGTGCTAGAACGGGGGGAGGGGGGCCTCGGGGTGAGCAGTTCTTC	CSARTGGGGPRGEQFF
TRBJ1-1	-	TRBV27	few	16	TGTGCCAGCAGTTTATTCGGGGGCGGGATGAACACTGAAGCTTTCTTT	CASSLFGGGMNTEAFF
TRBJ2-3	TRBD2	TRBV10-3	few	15	TGTGCCATCAGTGAAACTAGCGGGGTTCTAGATACGCAGTATTTT	CAISETSGVLDTQYF